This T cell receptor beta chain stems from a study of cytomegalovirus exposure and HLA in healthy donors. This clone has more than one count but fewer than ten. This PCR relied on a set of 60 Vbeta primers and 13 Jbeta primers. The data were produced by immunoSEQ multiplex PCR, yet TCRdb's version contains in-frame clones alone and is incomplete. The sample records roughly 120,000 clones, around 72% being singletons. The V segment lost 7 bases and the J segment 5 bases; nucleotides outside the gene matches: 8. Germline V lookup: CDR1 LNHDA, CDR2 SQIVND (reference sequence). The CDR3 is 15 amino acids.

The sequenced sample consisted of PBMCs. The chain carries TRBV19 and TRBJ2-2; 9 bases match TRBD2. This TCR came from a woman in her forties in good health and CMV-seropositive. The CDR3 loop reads CASTGGGGWTGELFF. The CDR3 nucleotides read TGTGCCAGTACGGGCGGGGGGGGATGGACCGGGGAGCTGTTTTTT.